The 21 T cell receptor beta chains in this list originate from one sample, sequenced in a study of blood T cell repertoires in COVID-19. Profiling relied on immunoSEQ multiplex PCR, and the TCRdb table lists in-frame clones only, not all of them. The sample contains 250,000 to 300,000 clones, approximately 86% of which appear only once. The specimen sequenced was peripheral blood. Every receptor here comes from a young man with active or convalescent COVID-19.

The chain uses TRBV6-5 and TRBJ1-2, with D uncertain. V was shortened by 1 base and J by 0 bases, with 6 bases between the two germline ends. The CDR3 is made up of 14 amino acids. Germline loops: CDR1 MNHEY, CDR2 SVGAGI. The CDR3 DNA reads as TGTGCCAGCAGTTACTTCGGAGCTAACTATGGCTACACCTTC. Amino acids: CASSYFGANYGYTF.

The genes are TRBV27 and TRBJ1-2, with TRBD1 matching over 7 bases. There are 15 residues in the CDR3. With 5 bases clipped from V and 3 bases from J, the junction kept 9 bases outside the gene matches. Germline CDR1 is MNHEY and CDR2 is SMNVEV (reference sequence). CDR3 residues: CASSPRRGRDYGYTF. Here the CDR3 DNA reads TGTGCCAGCAGTCCAAGGAGGGGGCGAGACTATGGCTACACCTTC.

In nucleotides, the CDR3 is TGCGCCAGCAGCTGGGACGCGCCGGGACAAAATAATTCACCCCTCCACTTT. Translation gives CASSWDAPGQNNSPLHF. This chain uses TRBV5-1 with TRBJ1-6; possibly TRBD1 for D (6 bases). Germline V lookup: CDR1 SGHRS, CDR2 YFSETQ. The CDR3 length is 17 residues. V dropped 3 bases and J dropped 5 bases, with 18 bases sitting between them.

The V gene is TRBV3-1 (or the pseudogene TRBV3-2), the J gene TRBJ1-1, with D perhaps TRBD1 (6 bases). With 3 bases removed from V and 1 base from J, the gap between germline ends came to 9 bases. In germline, CDR1 is LGHDT, CDR2 YNNKEL (reference sequence). The CDR3 runs 14 residues. CDR3 in DNA: TGTGCCAGCAGCCAGAAGACAGGGAACACTGAAGCTTTCTTT. Translation gives CASSQKTGNTEAFF.

This chain links TRBV9 with TRBJ2-1; TRBD1 matches at 9 bases. The CDR3 runs 15 residues. CDR1 SGDLS and CDR2 YYNGEE come from the germline V gene. Unmatched junction bases numbered 7, after V lost 3 bases and J lost 6 bases. In DNA form, the CDR3 reads TGTGCCAGCAGCGCCTGGACAGGGGTTGGCAATGAGCAGTTCTTC. Translated: CASSAWTGVGNEQFF.

The V and J genes are TRBV7-9 and TRBJ1-2; tentative D call: TRBD1 (6 bases). The CDR3 contains 15 residues. The V end was cut by 2 bases, the J end by 5 bases, with 15 bases between. Germline CDR1 is SEHNR and CDR2 is FQNEAQ (reference sequence). DNA of the CDR3: TGTGCCAGCAGCTTAAGTCAGGGGTGGGCTTATGGCTACACCTTC. Translating gives CASSLSQGWAYGYTF.

This rearrangement joins TRBV5-4 to TRBJ2-2; possible D gene TRBD1, 6 bases. This CDR3 comprises 13 residues. Trimming took off 2 bases at V and 6 bases at J, with 8 bases between the two ends. Germline assignment: CDR1 SGHNT and CDR2 YYREEE (reference sequence). The CDR3 loop is CASSFRGPGELFF. The CDR3 DNA follows: TGTGCCAGCAGCTTCAGGGGCCCCGGGGAGCTGTTTTTT.

The chain combines TRBV21-1 with TRBJ2-7; TRBD1 was called by the table and not checked on the DNA. TRBV21-1 is a recognized pseudogene. There are 19 residues in the CDR3. The CDR3 DNA sequence: TGTGCCAGCAGCTCACCACTAACCCTACAGGGGTGTCTTTCCTACGAGCAGTACTTC. Translation: CASSSPLTLQGCLSYEQYF.

In DNA form, the CDR3 reads TGCGCCAGCAGCCGAGACGGGGGAGGGTACGAGCAGTACTTC. Residues: CASSRDGGGYEQYF. The chain employs TRBV4-1 and TRBJ2-7; 7 nucleotides align to TRBD2. V was pared by 4 bases and J by 4 bases, with 7 bases of the junction left unmatched. Germline V gene sequence: CDR1 MGHRA, CDR2 YSYEKL. The CDR3 spans 14 residues.

The chain is built from TRBV7-9 and TRBJ1-1; 9 positions match TRBD1. This CDR3 has 16 amino acids. V gave up 4 bases and J gave up 6 bases; unmatched junction bases: 12. CDR1 and CDR2 from the germline V gene are SEHNR and FQNEAQ (reference sequence). DNA for the CDR3: TGTGCCAGCAGCTGGACGGGACAGGGTTCGTGGCCTGAAGCTTTCTTT. Translating it yields CASSWTGQGSWPEAFF. The whole variable domain, remainder taken from reference TRBV7-9 and TRBJ1-1, is DTGVSQNPRHKITKRGQNVTFRCDPISEHNRLYWYRQTLGQGPEFLTYFQNEAQLEKSRLLSDRFSAERPKGSFSTLEIQRTEQGDSAMYLCASSWTGQGSWPEAFFGQGTRLTVV.

V gene TRBV6-5 combines with J gene TRBJ2-7; 9 bases line up with TRBD1. Germline assignment: CDR1 MNHEY and CDR2 SVGAGI. The CDR3 has 13 residues. J was trimmed by 5 bases and V by 7 bases; bases with no gene match: 6. In nucleotides, the CDR3 is TGTGCCAGCATGTTACAGGGGGCAGACGAGCAGTACTTC. Its translation: CASMLQGADEQYF.

The sample holds one count of this clone. This rearrangement joins TRBV6-5 to TRBJ2-5; 10 nucleotides line up with TRBD2. Germline CDR1 reads MNHEY; CDR2 reads SVGAGI. V shed 6 bases, J shed 1 base, and the junction held 2 bases outside the gene matches. The CDR3 spans 14 residues. The CDR3 here is CASRASGGQETQYF. The CDR3 DNA sequence: TGTGCCAGCAGGGCTAGCGGGGGCCAAGAGACCCAGTACTTC.

This chain links TRBV5-6 with TRBJ1-2; D may be TRBD1 (5 bases). CDR1 SGHDT and CDR2 YYEEEE come from the germline V gene. This CDR3 comprises 15 residues. V was trimmed by 3 bases and J by 3 bases, leaving 15 bases between them. CDR3 nucleotides: TGTGCCAGCAGCTCTATCGAAACAGGCTACTATGGCTACACCTTC. The encoded protein is CASSSIETGYYGYTF.

This clone has a single count. The J gene is TRBJ2-6, the V gene TRBV6-4; 10 positions match TRBD1. The CDR3 length is 17 residues. V shed 4 bases, J shed 0 bases, and the junction held 3 bases outside the gene matches. CDR1 and CDR2 from the germline V gene are MRHNA and SNTAGT. This CDR3 is CASSAGTGDSGANVLTF. The DNA for the CDR3 is TGTGCCAGCAGTGCCGGGACAGGGGACTCTGGGGCCAACGTCCTGACTTTC.

J is TRBJ2-3 and V is TRBV5-8; maybe TRBD1 (7 bases). Germline V gives CDR1 SGHTS, CDR2 YDEGEE. The CDR3 is made up of 16 amino acids. Trimming took 2 bases from V and 7 from J, leaving 20 bases between them. CDR3 in amino acids: CASSLFQGGRGNTQYF. CDR3 DNA sequence: TGTGCCAGCAGCTTATTTCAGGGGGGCCGTGGGAATACGCAGTATTTT.

The count of this clone is one. CDR3 coding DNA: TGTGCCTGGAGTGGGCTCATTTCACCCCTCCACTTT. As protein: CAWSGLISPLHF. This chain connects TRBV30 to TRBJ1-6, with D uncertain. The CDR3 runs to 12 residues. Germline assignment: CDR1 GTSNPN and CDR2 SVGIG (reference sequence). Between the trimmed V and J ends, which lost 1 base and 9 bases, there was a span of 7 bases.

The chain recombines TRBV27 with TRBJ2-7; D gene unclear. This CDR3 is 13 amino acids long. The V gene lost 9 bases and the J gene lost 0 bases, with 12 bases spanning the gap. Germline V gives CDR1 MNHEY, CDR2 SMNVEV (reference sequence). The CDR3 region has the DNA TGTGCCAGTCACGACTTGATCTCCTACGAGCAGTACTTC. The encoded protein is CASHDLISYEQYF.

Points on this clone: Germline is not matched at one junction end, which may reflect a read error. This chain links TRBV5-4 with TRBJ2-7, with D perhaps TRBD1 (6 bases). The CDR3 is 12 residues long. Looked up from germline, CDR1 is SGHNT and CDR2 is YYREEE (reference sequence). The CDR3 DNA sequence: TGTGCCAGCAGTTCCGGACAGCACGAACAGTACTTC. Amino acids: CASSSGQHEQYF.

The rearrangement uses TRBV5-8 and TRBJ1-5; possible D gene TRBD1, 5 bases. Germline CDR1 and CDR2: SGHTS and YDEGEE. The CDR3 length is 16 residues. Trimming pared 1 base from V and 0 bases from J, leaving 11 bases between. The CDR3 loop is CASSLLSGNSNQPQHF. In nucleotides, the CDR3 is TGTGCCAGCAGCTTGTTGTCAGGGAATAGCAATCAGCCCCAGCATTTT.

J is TRBJ1-6 and V is TRBV5-5; D call uncertain. Germline CDR1 SGHKS, CDR2 YYEKEE (reference sequence). V dropped 4 bases and J dropped 0 bases, with 8 bases sitting between them. The CDR3 extends over 15 amino acids. The CDR3 nucleotides are TGTGCCAGCAGCCCAGGAGGCTCCTATAATTCACCCCTCCACTTT. This gives the protein CASSPGGSYNSPLHF. Supplemented by reference TRBV5-5 and TRBJ1-6, the full variable domain reads DAGVTQSPTHLIKTRGQQVTLRCSPISGHKSVSWYQQVLGQGPQFIFQYYEKEERGRGNFPDRFSARQFPNYSSELNVNALLLGDSALYLCASSPGGSYNSPLHFGNGTRLTVT.

The J gene is TRBJ1-5, the V gene TRBV7-9; 8 nucleotides align to TRBD1. The CDR3 consists of 16 residues. Germline-derived CDR1 and CDR2 are SEHNR and FQNEAQ (reference sequence). The V and J ends lost 2 bases and 1 base, in that order; junction bases with no gene match: 4. The CDR3 loop is CASSLRTGTSNQPQHF. In nucleotides, the CDR3 is TGTGCCAGCAGCTTAAGGACAGGGACGAGCAATCAGCCCCAGCATTTT. Using reference TRBV7-9 and TRBJ1-5 for the parts outside the CDR3, the full variable domain is DTGVSQNPRHKITKRGQNVTFRCDPISEHNRLYWYRQTLGQGPEFLTYFQNEAQLEKSRLLSDRFSAERPKGSFSTLEIQRTEQGDSAMYLCASSLRTGTSNQPQHFGDGTRLSIL.